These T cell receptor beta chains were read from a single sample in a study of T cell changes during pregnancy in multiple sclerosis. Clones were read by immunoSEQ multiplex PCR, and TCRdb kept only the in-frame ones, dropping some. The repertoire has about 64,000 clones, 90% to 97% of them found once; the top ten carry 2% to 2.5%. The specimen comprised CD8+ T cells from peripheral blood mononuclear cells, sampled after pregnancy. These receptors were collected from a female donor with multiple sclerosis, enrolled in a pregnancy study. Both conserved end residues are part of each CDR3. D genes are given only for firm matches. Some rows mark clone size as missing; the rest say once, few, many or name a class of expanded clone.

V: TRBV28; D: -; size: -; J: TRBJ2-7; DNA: TGTGCCAGCAGTCCCCGGGACACAAACTACGAGCAGTACTTC; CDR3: CASSPRDTNYEQYF
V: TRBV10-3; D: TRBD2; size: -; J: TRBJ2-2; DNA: TGTGCCATCAGTGAGCTCCAGCGGGAGGGCCGAACCGGGGAGCTGTTTTTT; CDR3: CAISELQREGRTGELFF
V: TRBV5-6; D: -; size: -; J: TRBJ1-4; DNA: TGTGCCAGCAGCTTGGCCGGGGGGTCAACTAATGAAAAACTGTTTTTT; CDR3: CASSLAGGSTNEKLFF
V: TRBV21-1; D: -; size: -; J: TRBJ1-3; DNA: TGTGCCAGCCTGCCATACCTCAGGGGAAACACCATATATTTT; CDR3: CASLPYLRGNTIYF
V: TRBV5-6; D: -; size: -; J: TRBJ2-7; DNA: TGTGCCAGCAGCTTTAGACAGCTCTACGAGCAGTACTTC; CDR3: CASSFRQLYEQYF
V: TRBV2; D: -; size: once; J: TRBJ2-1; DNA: TGTGCCAGCAGCGGACAGCCTTTATACAATGAGCAGTTCTTC; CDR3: CASSGQPLYNEQFF
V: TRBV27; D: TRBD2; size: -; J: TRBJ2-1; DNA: TGTGCCAGCACGTATAGCGGGACCTCCTACAATGAGCAGTTCTTC; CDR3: CASTYSGTSYNEQFF
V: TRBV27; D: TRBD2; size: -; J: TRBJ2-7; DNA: TGTGCCAGCAGTTTATTTGCCAGCGGGAGTTCCGAGCAGTACTTC; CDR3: CASSLFASGSSEQYF
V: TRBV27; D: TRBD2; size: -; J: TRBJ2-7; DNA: TGTGCCAGCAGTTTCGCTAGCGGCAACGAGCAGTACTTC; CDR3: CASSFASGNEQYF
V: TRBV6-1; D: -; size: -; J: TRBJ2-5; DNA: TGTGCCAGCAGTGAATGGATAACGACAGATCAAGAGACCCAGTACTTC; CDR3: CASSEWITTDQETQYF
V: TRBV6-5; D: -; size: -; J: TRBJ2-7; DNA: TGTGCCAGCAGTTACTCGGCGGGGCCCTACGAGCAGTACTTC; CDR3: CASSYSAGPYEQYF
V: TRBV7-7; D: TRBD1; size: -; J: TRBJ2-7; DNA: TGTGCTAGCAGCCAAGGCGCAGGGGGCAGCTACGAGCAGTACTTC; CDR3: CASSQGAGGSYEQYF
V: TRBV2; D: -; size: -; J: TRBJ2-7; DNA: TGTGCCAGCAGTGACCCGAGGACAATAAACTACGAGCAGTACTTC; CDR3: CASSDPRTINYEQYF
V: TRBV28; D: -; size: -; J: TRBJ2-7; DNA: TGTGCCAGCAGTCAGGGATACGAGCAGTACTTC; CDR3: CASSQGYEQYF
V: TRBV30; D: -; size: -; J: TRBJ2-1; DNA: TGTGCCTGGACTCCTCCCAGCGCCCACTCCTACAATGAGCAGTTCTTC; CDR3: CAWTPPSAHSYNEQFF
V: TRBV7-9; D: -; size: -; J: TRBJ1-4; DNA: TGTGCCAGCAGCTCCGGACAATCTAATGAAAAACTGTTTTTT; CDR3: CASSSGQSNEKLFF
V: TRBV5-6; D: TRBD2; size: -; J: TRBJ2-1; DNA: TGTGCCAGCAGCTTGCCCGGGACTAGCGCAGACAATGAGCAGTTCTTC; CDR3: CASSLPGTSADNEQFF
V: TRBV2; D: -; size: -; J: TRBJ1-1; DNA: TGTGGCCTCAGGCTGAACACTGAAGCTTTCTTT; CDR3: CGLRLNTEAFF
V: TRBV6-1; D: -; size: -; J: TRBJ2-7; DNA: TGTGCCAGCAGTGAAGCGCGCGATTACGAGCAGTACTTC; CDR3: CASSEARDYEQYF
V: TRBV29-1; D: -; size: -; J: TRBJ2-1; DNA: TGCAGCGTTGAAGATCCAAGCAGGTTAGGAAATGAGCAGTTCTTC; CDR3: CSVEDPSRLGNEQFF
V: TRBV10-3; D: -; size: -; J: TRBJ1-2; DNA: TGTGCCATCAGTGAGACAGCTAACTATGGCTACACCTTC; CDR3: CAISETANYGYTF
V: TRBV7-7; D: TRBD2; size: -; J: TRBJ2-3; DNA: TGTGCTAGCAGTCCCCTAGAGTTAGCGGGAAACGCAGATACGCAGTATTTT; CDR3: CASSPLELAGNADTQYF
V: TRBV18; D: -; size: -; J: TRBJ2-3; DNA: TGTGCCAGCTCACCTTATAGCGGAGGGGGCACAGATACGCAGTATTTT; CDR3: CASSPYSGGGTDTQYF
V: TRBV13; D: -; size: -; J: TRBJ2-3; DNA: TGTGCCAGCAGCTCCCAAACCCCGCAGGACAGCCGCACAGATACGCAGTATTTT; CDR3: CASSSQTPQDSRTDTQYF
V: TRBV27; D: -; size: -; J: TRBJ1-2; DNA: TGTGCCAGCAGTCCCGGGAGCCACTATGGCTACACCTTC; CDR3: CASSPGSHYGYTF
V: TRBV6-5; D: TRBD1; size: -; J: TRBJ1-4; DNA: TGTGCCAGCAGGTTGACAGGGTTGGGAGAAAAACTGTTTTTT; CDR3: CASRLTGLGEKLFF